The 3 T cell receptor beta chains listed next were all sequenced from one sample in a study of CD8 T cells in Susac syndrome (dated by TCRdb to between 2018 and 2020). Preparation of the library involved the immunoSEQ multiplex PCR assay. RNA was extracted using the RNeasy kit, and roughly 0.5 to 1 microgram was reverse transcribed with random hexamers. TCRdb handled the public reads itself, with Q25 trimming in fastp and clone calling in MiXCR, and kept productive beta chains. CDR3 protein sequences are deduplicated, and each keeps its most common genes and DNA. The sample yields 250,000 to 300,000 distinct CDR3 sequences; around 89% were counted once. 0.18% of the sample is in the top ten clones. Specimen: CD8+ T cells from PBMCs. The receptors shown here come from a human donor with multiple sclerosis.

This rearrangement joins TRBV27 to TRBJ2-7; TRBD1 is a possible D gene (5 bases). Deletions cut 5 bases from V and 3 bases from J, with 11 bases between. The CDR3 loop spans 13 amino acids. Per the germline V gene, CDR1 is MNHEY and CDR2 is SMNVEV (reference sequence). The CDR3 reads CASSGQGHYEQYF. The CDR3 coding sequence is TGTGCCAGCAGTGGTCAGGGCCACTACGAGCAGTACTTC.

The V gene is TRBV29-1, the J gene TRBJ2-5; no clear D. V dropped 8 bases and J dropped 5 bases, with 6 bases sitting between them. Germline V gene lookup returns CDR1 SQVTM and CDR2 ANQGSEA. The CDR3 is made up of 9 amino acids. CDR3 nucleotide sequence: TGCAGCCTCAGTGAGACCCAGTACTTC. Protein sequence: CSLSETQYF. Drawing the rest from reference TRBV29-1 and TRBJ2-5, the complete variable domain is SAVISQKPSRDICQRGTSLTIQCQVDSQVTMMFWYRQQPGQSLTLIATANQGSEATYESGFVIDKFPISRPNLTFSTLTVSNMSPEDSSIYLCSLSETQYFGPGTRLLVL.

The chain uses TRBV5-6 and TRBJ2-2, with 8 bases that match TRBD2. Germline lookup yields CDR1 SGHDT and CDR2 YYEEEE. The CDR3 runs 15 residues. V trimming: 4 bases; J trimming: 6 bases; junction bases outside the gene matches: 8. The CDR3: CASSIGTSGAGELFF. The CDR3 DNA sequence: TGTGCCAGCAGCATCGGGACTAGTGGGGCCGGGGAGCTGTTTTTT.